The 19 T cell receptor beta chains below come from one sample, sequenced in a study of T cell changes during pregnancy in multiple sclerosis. Method: immunoSEQ multiplex PCR; TCRdb's copy keeps in-frame clones and lacks some. The repertoire holds more than 80,000 clones, just under 95% seen once, with around 1.5% in the top ten. The source was peripheral blood, collected after pregnancy. These receptors were collected from a female donor with multiple sclerosis, enrolled in a pregnancy study.

The chain combines TRBV2 with TRBJ2-7; TRBD2 matches 7 bases. V shed 1 base and J 4 bases; nucleotides not matched to a gene: 4. The CDR3 covers 14 residues. Germline CDR1 reads SNHLY; CDR2 reads FYNNEI. The CDR3 reads CASSEDGRRYEQYF. The CDR3 coding sequence is TGTGCCAGCAGTGAAGACGGGAGGCGGTACGAGCAGTACTTC.

For the CDR3, the DNA is TGTGCCAGTAGTATATCCTGGCAGGGAATCTACGAGCAGTACTTC. Protein: CASSISWQGIYEQYF. The gene calls are TRBV19 and TRBJ2-7, with a tentative D call TRBD1 (5 bases). The CDR3 runs 15 residues. Germline lookup yields CDR1 LNHDA and CDR2 SQIVND (reference sequence). V shed 2 bases and J shed 3 bases, with 14 bases lying between them.

The rearrangement joins TRBV7-9 to TRBJ1-1; D might be TRBD1 (6 bases). There are 13 residues in the CDR3. Germline V lookup: CDR1 SEHNR, CDR2 FQNEAQ (reference sequence). The V end lost 3 bases, the J end lost 3 bases, and 8 bases lay between the germline ends. CDR3 amino acids: CASSFNRDTEAFF. The CDR3 DNA reads as TGTGCCAGCAGCTTTAACAGGGACACTGAAGCTTTCTTT.

This clone was recorded only once. The chain employs TRBV29-1 and TRBJ1-1; a possible D gene is TRBD1 (5 bases). CDR3 length equals 13 residues. The germline V gene encodes CDR1 SQVTM and CDR2 ANQGSEA. V was cut by 2 bases and J by 4 bases, with 11 bases left in between. CDR3 bases: TGCAGCGTTGAATCGGGGGTTCGCACTGAAGCTTTCTTT. Translating it yields CSVESGVRTEAFF.

This chain links TRBV6-1 with TRBJ1-2; D remains unclear. This CDR3 is 14 amino acids long. Per the germline V gene, CDR1 is MNHNS and CDR2 is SASEGT. Trimming shortened V by 8 bases and J by 5 bases, and 18 bases separated the two germline ends. CDR3 sequence reads: CASPEPGGLYGYTF. The CDR3 DNA reads TGTGCCAGCCCAGAACCGGGAGGACTATATGGCTACACCTTC.

This sequence joins TRBV7-3 and TRBJ2-2; the D is unclear. Germline V gene sequence: CDR1 SGHTA, CDR2 FQGTGA. The V and J ends lost 6 bases and 3 bases respectively, with 11 bases between them. The CDR3 is made up of 14 amino acids. The CDR3 coding sequence is TGTGCCAGCAGATTGTGGTCGGACACCGGGGAGCTGTTTTTT. Translation gives CASRLWSDTGELFF.

This chain connects TRBV6-1 to TRBJ2-1; no clear D gene. Trimming shortened V by 5 bases and J by 0 bases, and 8 bases separated the two germline ends. Germline CDR1 and CDR2: MNHNS and SASEGT. This CDR3 contains 14 residues. In nucleotides, the CDR3 is TGTGCCAGCAGTCAAACGAGCTCCTACAATGAGCAGTTCTTC. Amino acid sequence: CASSQTSSYNEQFF.

V is TRBV28 and J is TRBJ2-7; 8 bases match TRBD1. Germline trimming cut 4 bases from V and 2 bases from J; bases unmatched to any gene: 7. The CDR3 has 15 amino acids. The V gene's germline CDR1 is MDHEN and CDR2 SYDVKM. The CDR3 DNA is TGTGCCAGCAGTTCTCCGGGACAGGTTACCTACGAGCAGTACTTC. As protein: CASSSPGQVTYEQYF.

The chain has TRBV6-5 and TRBJ2-1; 9 bases match TRBD1. This CDR3 has 14 amino acids. Germline CDR1 MNHEY, CDR2 SVGAGI. Losses at the gene ends were 6 bases for V and 7 bases for J; bases not matched to a gene: 7. The DNA for the CDR3 is TGTGCCAGCAGCCGACAGGGGGGTAGGAATGAGCAGTTCTTC. Translating it yields CASSRQGGRNEQFF.

The chain couples TRBV4-1 to TRBJ1-2, with D maybe TRBD1 (6 bases). Trimming removed 2 bases at V and 8 bases at J, with 18 bases between. The CDR3 is made up of 15 amino acids. CDR1 is MGHRA and CDR2 is YSYEKL in the germline V gene. The CDR3 loop reads CASSQPGRRGDGYTF. For the CDR3, the DNA is TGCGCCAGCAGCCAACCCGGCCGCAGGGGTGACGGCTACACCTTC.

The chain joins TRBV7-9 to TRBJ2-3; D may be TRBD2 (7 bases). V dropped 5 bases and J dropped 4 bases, with 16 bases sitting between them. This CDR3 has 15 amino acids. The V gene's germline CDR1 is SEHNR and CDR2 FQNEAQ (reference sequence). CDR3 in amino acids: CASSLGGGPADTQYF. The CDR3 DNA reads TGTGCCAGCAGCCTAGGGGGGGGCCCCGCAGATACGCAGTATTTT.

The rearrangement links TRBV6-1 to TRBJ1-5; TRBD1 is a possible D gene (6 bases). The CDR3 is 15 amino acids. Germline V gene lookup returns CDR1 MNHNS and CDR2 SASEGT. The V gene lost 4 bases and the J gene lost 2 bases, with 12 bases spanning the gap. The CDR3 is CASSAGVGGNQPQHF. CDR3 nucleotides: TGTGCCAGCAGTGCAGGGGTGGGGGGCAATCAGCCCCAGCATTTT.

The chain employs TRBV2 and TRBJ2-7; possible D gene TRBD2, 5 bases. Trimming cost V 3 bases and J 7 bases, with 13 bases left between them. Germline-derived CDR1 and CDR2 are SNHLY and FYNNEI. The CDR3 runs 13 residues. CDR3: CASSERRGGEQYF. The CDR3 DNA sequence: TGTGCCAGCAGTGAGCGTAGAGGCGGGGAGCAGTACTTC.

The rearrangement joins TRBV6-1 to TRBJ2-1, with 7 bases that match TRBD1. The germline V gene has CDR1 MNHNS and CDR2 SASEGT. The trim removed 6 bases at V and 5 bases at J, leaving 4 bases unmatched. This CDR3 has 13 amino acids. The CDR3 DNA is TGTGCCAGCAGAAGGACAGGAGACAATGAGCAGTTCTTC. Protein sequence: CASRRTGDNEQFF.

The chain carries TRBV25-1 and TRBJ2-1; possible D gene TRBD2, 6 bases. Trimming pared 6 bases from V and 1 base from J, leaving 10 bases between. The CDR3 has 14 amino acids. The germline V gene encodes CDR1 MGHDK and CDR2 SYGVNS. DNA for the CDR3: TGTGCCAGCAGCGAGGGACTTTCCTACAATGAGCAGTTCTTC. It is translated as CASSEGLSYNEQFF.

In its sample, this clone was seen once. The chain has TRBV19 and TRBJ2-1, with 9 positions matching TRBD1. Trimming cost V 5 bases and J 4 bases; bases outside gene matches: 6. This CDR3 spans 15 amino acids. Germline V gene data show CDR1 as LNHDA and CDR2 as SQIVND (reference sequence). The CDR3 DNA is TGTGCCAGTAGTTCCCGGGACAGGGTTTACAATGAGCAGTTCTTC. As protein: CASSSRDRVYNEQFF.

V and J are TRBV19 and TRBJ1-5, with D unclear. Trimming left V 6 bases short and J 2 bases short, with 14 bases between. Germline CDR1 and CDR2: LNHDA and SQIVND (reference sequence). This CDR3 is built from 15 residues. DNA for the CDR3: TGTGCCAGTAGGGTTCACGAGTTTGGCAATCAGCCCCAGCATTTT. Protein sequence: CASRVHEFGNQPQHF.

A word on this clone: The junction departs from germline at one end; a sequencing error may be responsible. The chain employs TRBV7-9 and TRBJ1-1, with 7 bases matching TRBD1. The CDR3 loop spans 16 amino acids. The germline V gene encodes CDR1 SEHNR and CDR2 FQNEAQ (reference sequence). The CDR3 DNA follows: TGTGCCAGCAGCTTCCCTGAACAGGGGCTGAAGACTGAAGCTTTCTTT. It translates to CASSFPEQGLKTEAFF. The variable domain in full, completed from reference TRBV7-9 and TRBJ1-1, reads DTGVSQNPRHKITKRGQNVTFRCDPISEHNRLYWYRQTLGQGPEFLTYFQNEAQLEKSRLLSDRFSAERPKGSFSTLEIQRTEQGDSAMYLCASSFPEQGLKTEAFFGQGTRLTVV.

The chain employs TRBV5-6 and TRBJ2-3; 12 positions match TRBD1. V gave up 3 bases and J gave up 4 bases; unmatched junction bases: 3. Germline CDR1 reads SGHDT; CDR2 reads YYEEEE. CDR3 length: 15 amino acids. In nucleotides, the CDR3 is TGTGCCAGCAGCTCCGGGACAGGGGGCGCAGATACGCAGTATTTT. Translated, it gives CASSSGTGGADTQYF.